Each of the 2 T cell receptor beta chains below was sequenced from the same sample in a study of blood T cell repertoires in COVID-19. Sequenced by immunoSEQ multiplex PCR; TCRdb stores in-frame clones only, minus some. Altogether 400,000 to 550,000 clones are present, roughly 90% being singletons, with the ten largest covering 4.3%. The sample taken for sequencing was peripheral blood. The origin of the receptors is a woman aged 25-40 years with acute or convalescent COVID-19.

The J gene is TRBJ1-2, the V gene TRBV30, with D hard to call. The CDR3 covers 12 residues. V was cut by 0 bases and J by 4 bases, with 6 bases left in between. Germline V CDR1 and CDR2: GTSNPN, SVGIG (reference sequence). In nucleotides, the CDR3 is TGTGCCTGGAGTGTATCCCGCTATGGCTACACCTTC. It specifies CAWSVSRYGYTF.

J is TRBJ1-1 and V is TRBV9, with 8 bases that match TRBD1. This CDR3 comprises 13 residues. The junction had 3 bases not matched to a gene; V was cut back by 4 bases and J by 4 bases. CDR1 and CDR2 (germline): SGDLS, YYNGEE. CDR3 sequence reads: CASSSGQATEAFF. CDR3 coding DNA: TGTGCCAGCAGCTCGGGACAGGCCACTGAAGCTTTCTTT.